The 20 T cell receptor beta chains below all came from one sample that was sequenced in a study of PD-1 blockade in classical Hodgkin lymphoma. Profiled with immunoSEQ multiplex PCR; TCRdb holds only in-frame clones, not every one. The table shows under 35,000 clones, with 85% occurring only once. The time point here: cycle 4 day 1 (C4D1), after six to seven weeks of nivolumab. All trial patients relapsed after autologous stem cell transplantation. Out of thawed PBMCs, magnetic negative selection purified CD4+ T cells. Sequencing used CD4+ T cells from blood, obtained before the fourth cycle of nivolumab. The origin of the receptors is a human donor with classical Hodgkin lymphoma.

The rearrangement uses TRBV7-2 and TRBJ1-1; 8 bases are a match to TRBD1. The CDR3 runs 14 residues. CDR1 is SGHTA and CDR2 is FQGNSA in the germline V gene. J gave up 1 base and V 3 bases, and 1 base lay outside the gene matches. The CDR3 here is CASSFDRGNTEAFF. The DNA of the CDR3 is TGTGCCAGCAGCTTTGACAGGGGGAACACTGAAGCTTTCTTT.

The gene calls are TRBV4-3 and TRBJ1-1; D not resolved. With 0 bases removed from V and 4 bases from J, the gap between germline ends came to 12 bases. The CDR3 covers 15 residues. Per germline, CDR1 LGHNA and CDR2 YSLEER. CDR3 DNA sequence: TGCGCCAGCAGCCAAGATGGGGTCAGGTTCACTGAAGCTTTCTTT. This translates into CASSQDGVRFTEAFF.

This rearrangement joins TRBV30 to TRBJ1-1; D is unclear. V was cut by 0 bases and J by 2 bases, with 22 bases left in between. The CDR3 spans 18 residues. The germline CDR1 and CDR2 sequences are GTSNPN and SVGIG (reference sequence). CDR3: CAWSVPAAARDRNTEAFF. DNA for the CDR3: TGTGCCTGGAGTGTACCCGCCGCAGCCCGGGATAGAAACACTGAAGCTTTCTTT. The complete variable domain, with remaining parts taken from reference TRBV30 and TRBJ1-1, reads SQTIHQWPATLVQPVGSPLSLECTVEGTSNPNLYWYRQAAGRGLQLLFYSVGIGQISSEVPQNLSASRPQDRQFILSSKKLLLSDSGFYLCAWSVPAAARDRNTEAFFGQGTRLTVV.

The chain employs TRBV11-2 and TRBJ1-2; TRBD1 matches 7 bases. Trimming took 0 bases from V and 6 from J; bases not matched to a gene: 10. CDR3 length: 16 amino acids. Germline CDR1 SGHAT, CDR2 FQNNGV. In DNA form, the CDR3 reads TGTGCCAGCAGCTTAGATATGTGGAACAGGGGTGATGGCTACACCTTC. Translated: CASSLDMWNRGDGYTF.

The chain combines TRBV28 with TRBJ2-3, with D possibly TRBD1 on 6 matching bases. This CDR3 is 18 amino acids long. The germline V gene encodes CDR1 MDHEN and CDR2 SYDVKM. V was shortened by 1 base and J by 0 bases, with 17 bases between the two germline ends. The CDR3 sequence is CASSLFGPGRGSTDTQYF. DNA for the CDR3: TGTGCCAGCAGTTTATTTGGGCCGGGCAGGGGTAGCACAGATACGCAGTATTTT.

In its sample, this clone was seen a few times. The V and J genes are TRBV29-1 and TRBJ2-1; TRBD2 matches at 10 bases. The CDR3 is 13 residues long. The junction had 10 bases not matched to a gene; V was cut back by 7 bases and J by 10 bases. Germline V gene data show CDR1 as SQVTM and CDR2 as ANQGSEA. In nucleotides, the CDR3 is TGCAGCGCTCGGGGGCTAGCGGGAGAAGAGCAGTTCTTC. Protein product: CSARGLAGEEQFF.

This clone was seen only once. The V and J genes are TRBV7-8 and TRBJ1-5, with no clear D. The germline V and J ends were trimmed by 0 bases and 3 bases, with 6 bases remaining between them. This CDR3 has 14 residues. Germline values: CDR1 SGHVS, CDR2 FQNEAQ. CDR3 DNA: TGTGCCAGCAGCTTAGCCCTGATCAATCAGCCCCAGCATTTT. Translation: CASSLALINQPQHF.

CDR3 amino acids: CASSPTPVSDRPQGEQFF. The CDR3 DNA is TGTGCCAGCAGCCCGACCCCCGTTTCGGACAGGCCTCAGGGGGAGCAGTTCTTC. The chain is built from TRBV27 and TRBJ2-1; 7 bases match TRBD1. V was pared by 6 bases and J by 10 bases, with 24 bases of the junction left unmatched. Germline CDR1 MNHEY, CDR2 SMNVEV (reference sequence). CDR3 length: 18 residues.

The rearrangement uses TRBV19 and TRBJ2-2; 8 positions match TRBD2. With 3 bases clipped from V and 6 bases from J, the junction kept 6 bases outside the gene matches. The CDR3 is 15 residues long. CDR1 LNHDA and CDR2 SQIVND come from the germline V gene (reference sequence). In nucleotides, the CDR3 is TGTGCCAGTAGTATCCCCGGGAGGGTCCCCGGGGAGCTGTTTTTT. Translating it yields CASSIPGRVPGELFF.

In this sample, this clone turned up a few times. The chain links TRBV2 to TRBJ2-2, with TRBD2 identical over 11 bases. V gave up 10 bases and J gave up 5 bases; unmatched junction bases: 9. Per germline, CDR1 SNHLY and CDR2 FYNNEI. The CDR3 totals 15 residues. As DNA, the CDR3 is TGTGCCACCTGTAGGACTAGCGGGTTTACCGGGGAGCTGTTTTTT. Its protein product is CATCRTSGFTGELFF.

This clone was counted a few times. The rearrangement uses TRBV4-2 and TRBJ1-2, with unresolved D. Trimming removed 0 bases from V and 3 bases from J, with 8 bases in between. CDR3 length: 14 residues. CDR1 is LGHNA and CDR2 is YNFKEQ in the germline V gene. This CDR3 is CASSQDAGYYGYTF. In DNA form, the CDR3 reads TGTGCCAGCAGCCAAGATGCGGGGTACTATGGCTACACCTTC.

This clone was recorded once. The chain uses TRBV6-1 and TRBJ1-1; tentatively, D is TRBD1 (6 bases). CDR3 size: 14 residues. Germline CDR1 MNHNS, CDR2 SASEGT. The V and J ends lost 4 bases and 0 bases respectively, with 9 bases between them. The CDR3 reads CASSAQGMNTEAFF. The CDR3 coding sequence is TGTGCCAGCAGTGCCCAGGGGATGAACACTGAAGCTTTCTTT.

The chain carries TRBV11-2 and TRBJ1-3, with D perhaps matching TRBD1 (5 bases). Looked up from germline, CDR1 is SGHAT and CDR2 is FQNNGV. V gave up 1 base and J gave up 2 bases, with 9 bases separating them. The CDR3 is 15 residues long. CDR3 nucleotide sequence: TGTGCCAGCAGCTTAGGGGCAGGGACTGGAAACACCATATATTTT. Its translation: CASSLGAGTGNTIYF.

The chain couples TRBV4-1 to TRBJ2-3, with TRBD1 as a possible D gene (7 bases). Germline lookup yields CDR1 MGHRA and CDR2 YSYEKL. The V end lost 6 bases, the J end lost 0 bases, and 13 bases lay between the germline ends. The CDR3 totals 15 residues. The CDR3 region is CASSLRGDSTDTQYF. Here the CDR3 DNA reads TGCGCCAGCAGTCTCAGGGGGGATAGCACAGATACGCAGTATTTT.

The gene calls are TRBV11-2 and TRBJ2-7, with TRBD2 matching over 8 bases. The CDR3 extends over 17 amino acids. Germline assignment: CDR1 SGHAT and CDR2 FQNNGV. J gave up 6 bases and V 0 bases, and 13 bases lay outside the gene matches. The chain's CDR3 is CASSLDVSGGPRSEQYF. CDR3 in DNA: TGTGCCAGCAGCTTAGACGTTTCGGGAGGGCCAAGAAGCGAGCAGTACTTC.

This chain links TRBV7-8 with TRBJ1-6, with D possibly being TRBD1 (6 bases). Germline CDR1 reads SGHVS; CDR2 reads FQNEAQ. The CDR3 runs 15 residues. The V gene lost 3 bases and the J gene lost 6 bases, with 12 bases spanning the gap. The CDR3 loop is CASSFGGQANSPLHF. The DNA of the CDR3 is TGTGCCAGCAGCTTCGGGGGGCAAGCTAATTCACCCCTCCACTTT.

The chain recombines TRBV2 with TRBJ2-2; D remains unclear. Per the germline V gene, CDR1 is SNHLY and CDR2 is FYNNEI. V lost 7 bases and J 5 bases, leaving 11 bases between the germline ends. This CDR3 spans 13 amino acids. DNA for the CDR3: TGTGCCAGCACGAGACTCCGTACCGGGGAGCTGTTTTTT. It codes for CASTRLRTGELFF.

The genes are TRBV6-1 and TRBJ1-2, with TRBD1 as a possible D gene (5 bases). The CDR3 runs 17 residues. The V gene lost 0 bases and the J gene lost 5 bases, with 19 bases spanning the gap. CDR1 and CDR2 from the germline V gene are MNHNS and SASEGT. Here the CDR3 DNA reads TGTGCCAGCAGTGAAGCCCAGTCGGTTGGGGGTTCGTATGGCTACACCTTC. Translation: CASSEAQSVGGSYGYTF.

The chain recombines TRBV28 with TRBJ2-2; D is perhaps TRBD1 (6 bases). Germline V gene lookup returns CDR1 MDHEN and CDR2 SYDVKM. Trimming removed 7 bases at V and 2 bases at J, with 17 bases between. The CDR3 is 16 amino acids. The CDR3 reads CASKLTGTSNTGELFF. The CDR3 DNA reads as TGTGCCAGCAAACTAACTGGGACATCCAACACCGGGGAGCTGTTTTTT.

The V call is TRBV5-1, the J call TRBJ2-5, with TRBD2 matching over 13 bases. The CDR3 spans 16 residues. Trimming took 3 bases from V and 4 from J; bases not matched to a gene: 6. Per germline, CDR1 SGHRS and CDR2 YFSETQ. The CDR3 reads CASSWGGLAGVETQYF. The CDR3 DNA follows: TGCGCCAGCAGCTGGGGAGGACTAGCGGGAGTAGAGACCCAGTACTTC.